This TCR beta chain came from a study of blood T cell repertoires in COVID-19 (dated by TCRdb to 2019 to 2021). Turning to the overall study: Samples from collaborators originated in the United States, Italy and Spain and spanned both the acute and convalescent phases of COVID-19. The material from the prospective study consisted of cDNA or gDNA derived from T cells, B-cell-depleted T cells, or PBMCs. Subjects who had been exposed to COVID-19, were actively infected with it, or had recovered from it provided the deeply sampled blood TCRbeta repertoires that made up the dataset. The repertoires were released in a freely available public database meant as a resource for research on the immune response to SARS-CoV-2. The samples were drawn from the first 160 participants of the ongoing ImmuneRACE study and from about 1,200 subjects provided by 6 global collaborators. A de-identified subject ID, COVID-19 status, age in years and sex were almost always included in the sample metadata. Where available, HLA class I and class II types were obtained from metadata supplied by the sample provider rather than from assay-based typing. General study outcomes and caveats: The quantity of clinical and demographic metadata differed by source and by participant and was supplied without curation.

TCRbeta CDR3 regions were amplified from genomic DNA using the immunoSEQ Assay, a bias-controlled multiplex PCR. In the source study's methods: Nucleated cell counts per sample were estimated from amplification of reference gene primers within the assay. Sequence reads were collapsed and filtered to measure the absolute abundance of every unique TCRbeta CDR3 rearrangement. Productive Simpson clonality was computed per sample as the square root of Simpson's diversity index over productive rearrangements. The table comes from immuneACCESS by way of TCRdb, which keeps in-frame sequences with V and J called. Part of the clones is missing from these tables; in studies checked, under half for an unresolved V gene and the rest for unknown reasons. V and J calls and clone size are as listed in that table; D and trimming were resolved from the DNA. Present in this sample are approximately 75,000 clones, 83% of which were seen just once. The ten largest clones take up approximately 7% of the sample.

Of note for this clone: Its antigen is not yet known. Base qualities were left out, and no much larger clone turns up one base away.

In Seattle, one collaborating source enrolled patients while the infection was active and tracked those patients longitudinally over the course of disease. Whole blood was collected in K2EDTA tubes by collaborating institutions according to the institutions' own protocols. For TCRbeta analysis, collaborator samples were shipped as frozen whole blood, as isolated PBMCs, or as DNA extracted from either sample type. From the cysteine through the phenylalanine, the CDR3 covers 12 amino acids. The CDR3 DNA has 36 bases and is translated from base 1. Taken from the germline V gene, the CDR1 and CDR2 loops are SQVTM and ANQGSEA. V is cut back by 5 bases and J by 5 bases, with 3 bases in the junction unmatched.

The sequenced sample was peripheral blood. The source of this sequence is a man aged 25 to 40 with COVID-19, enrolled during active disease. The chain employs TRBV29-1 and TRBJ1-3, with TRBD1 identical over 7 junction bases. The DNA is as follows: TGCAGCGTTCGACAGGGACGAAACACCATATATTTT. Its product reads: CSVRQGRNTIYF.